A single sample is the source of the 3 T cell receptor beta chains below, sequenced in a study of blood T cell repertoires in COVID-19. Some clones are missing from TCRdb's copy, which holds only in-frame ones; the method was immunoSEQ multiplex PCR. Seen here are 76,000 or so clones, roughly 82% observed once, and the top ten hold around 10%. The source material was peripheral blood. Receptors originate from a man aged 50-59 years with acute or convalescent COVID-19.

The sample holds one count of this clone. The chain combines TRBV19 with TRBJ1-2; D ambiguous. CDR1 and CDR2 from the germline V gene are LNHDA and SQIVND (reference sequence). The CDR3 has 14 amino acids. The germline V and J ends were trimmed by 3 bases and 6 bases, with 14 bases remaining between them. The CDR3 DNA is TGTGCCAGTAGTATCCTCCGGCAGGTCGATGGCTACACCTTC. It encodes CASSILRQVDGYTF.

This chain connects TRBV6-2 or TRBV6-3 to TRBJ2-7, with 10 bases identical to TRBD1. V was clipped by 5 bases and J by 3 bases; unmatched bases: 13. The CDR3 is made up of 17 amino acids. Germline CDR1 and CDR2: MNHEY and SVGEGT. CDR3: CASSPNKATGGLYEQYF. CDR3 DNA: TGTGCCAGCAGTCCCAACAAAGCGACAGGGGGCCTCTACGAGCAGTACTTC.

This clone was seen more than once but under ten times. This sequence joins TRBV18 and TRBJ1-6; D may be TRBD1 (5 bases). Germline assignment: CDR1 KGHSH and CDR2 LQKENI. Trimming stripped 5 bases from V and 1 base from J, with 9 bases between. The CDR3 extends over 15 amino acids. CDR3 nucleotides: TGTGCCAGCTCATCCGGACAATCCTATAATTCACCCCTCCACTTT. Amino acid sequence: CASSSGQSYNSPLHF.